Presented here are 11 T cell receptor beta chains from one specimen sequenced in a study of blood T cell repertoires in COVID-19. Assay: immunoSEQ multiplex PCR; the TCRdb copy retains only in-frame clones and omits some. This repertoire shows approximately 320,000 clones, approximately 85% found once; its top ten account for 7.2%. Source material: peripheral blood. The receptors shown here come from a human donor in a cohort sampled during active COVID-19.

The gene calls are TRBV30 and TRBJ2-1; the D gene is possibly TRBD2 (5 bases). Germline V CDR1 and CDR2: GTSNPN, SVGIG (reference sequence). CDR3 size: 11 residues. With 2 bases removed from V and 12 bases from J, the gap between germline ends came to 11 bases. As DNA, the CDR3 is TGTGCCTGGAGTAGCCCAAGCGGGCAGTTCTTC. It is translated as CAWSSPSGQFF.

The chain is built from TRBV5-1 and TRBJ2-7, with a possible D match to TRBD1 (6 bases). V lost 2 bases to trimming and J lost 4 bases, with 7 bases between them. The CDR3 extends over 12 amino acids. In germline, CDR1 is SGHRS, CDR2 YFSETQ. The CDR3 nucleotides read TGCGCCAGCAGCTTCGGACAGTACGAGCAGTACTTC. It translates to CASSFGQYEQYF. The full variable domain, in which reference TRBV5-1 and TRBJ2-7 provide the parts outside the CDR3, is KAGVTQTPRYLIKTRGQQVTLSCSPISGHRSVSWYQQTPGQGLQFLFEYFSETQRNKGNFPGRFSGRQFSNSRSEMNVSTLELGDSALYLCASSFGQYEQYFGPGTRLTVT.

The rearrangement joins TRBV7-2 to TRBJ1-4; a weak D match, TRBD1 (6 bases). CDR1 and CDR2 from the germline V gene are SGHTA and FQGNSA. The CDR3 contains 19 residues. Trimming took off 1 base at V and 3 bases at J, with 21 bases between the two ends. The CDR3 DNA reads as TGTGCCAGCAGCTTAGTCGGCCAGGGGTGGAAACGCGCTAATGAAAAACTGTTTTTT. Translation: CASSLVGQGWKRANEKLFF.

The CDR3 is CVRRGGMNTEAFF. CDR3 sequence (DNA): TGTGTTCGGAGGGGAGGAATGAACACTGAAGCTTTCTTT. The rearrangement joins TRBV5-8 to TRBJ1-1, with D possibly being TRBD1 (5 bases). Per germline, CDR1 SGHTS and CDR2 YDEGEE. This CDR3 contains 13 residues.

The chain has TRBV6-5 and TRBJ1-1; D unclear. V lost 8 bases, J lost 1 base, and 11 bases lay in between. This CDR3 has 13 amino acids. CDR1 is MNHEY and CDR2 is SVGAGI in the germline V gene. The CDR3 reads CASLKGANTEAFF. DNA for the CDR3: TGTGCCAGCCTTAAAGGAGCGAACACTGAAGCTTTCTTT.

The CDR3 nucleotides read TGTGCAAGTCGCTGCTTACAGGGGAAGGTGTGGAGACAGCCCCAGCATTTT. This sequence encodes CASRCLQGKVWRQPQHF. The rearrangement links TRBV12-2 to TRBJ1-5; the table names TRBD1, a call not compared with the DNA. TRBV12-2 is a pseudogene locus. This CDR3 has 17 residues.

This chain joins TRBV20-1 and TRBJ2-3, with 8 bases that match TRBD2. After removal of 3 bases from V and 2 bases from J, the junction contained 16 bases not matched to a gene. The germline V gene has CDR1 DFQATT and CDR2 SNEGSKA (reference sequence). CDR3 length equals 18 residues. As DNA, the CDR3 is TGCAGTGCTAGTGGGCGGGGGGCCACCACCCCCCTCACAGATACGCAGTATTTT. Encoded protein: CSASGRGATTPLTDTQYF.

The chain employs TRBV18 and TRBJ1-2, with D perhaps matching TRBD1 (6 bases). The germline V and J ends were trimmed by 8 bases and 2 bases, with 18 bases remaining between them. The CDR3 loop spans 15 amino acids. Germline V gene lookup returns CDR1 KGHSH and CDR2 LQKENI. The CDR3 sequence: CASTRTEARNYGYTF. The CDR3 DNA is TGTGCCAGCACCCGGACAGAGGCGAGAAACTATGGCTACACCTTC.

This clone was detected once. The CDR3 nucleotides are TGTGCCAGCAGCGTAGCAAACATATCCCCCACCTTC. Its translation is CASSVANISPTF. The chain joins TRBV9 to TRBJ1-2; D not certain. Trimming took 0 bases from V and 13 from J, leaving 13 bases between them. Germline V CDR1 and CDR2: SGDLS, YYNGEE. The CDR3 length is 12 residues.

This clone was seen more than once but under ten times. J is TRBJ2-2 and V is TRBV4-1; D call uncertain. The germline V gene has CDR1 MGHRA and CDR2 YSYEKL. V was trimmed by 3 bases and J by 8 bases, leaving 28 bases between them. The CDR3 extends over 19 amino acids. This CDR3 is CASSHPRISVPQVRGELFF. In DNA form, the CDR3 reads TGCGCCAGCAGCCATCCGCGCATCTCAGTCCCCCAGGTCAGGGGGGAGCTGTTTTTT.

V is TRBV12-3 or TRBV12-4 and J is TRBJ1-3; a weak D match, TRBD1 (5 bases). This CDR3 has 13 residues. Between the trimmed V and J ends, which lost 10 bases and 0 bases, there was a span of 10 bases. CDR3 DNA sequence: TGTGCCACAAGGACAAACTCTGGAAACACCATATATTTT. Translation gives CATRTNSGNTIYF.